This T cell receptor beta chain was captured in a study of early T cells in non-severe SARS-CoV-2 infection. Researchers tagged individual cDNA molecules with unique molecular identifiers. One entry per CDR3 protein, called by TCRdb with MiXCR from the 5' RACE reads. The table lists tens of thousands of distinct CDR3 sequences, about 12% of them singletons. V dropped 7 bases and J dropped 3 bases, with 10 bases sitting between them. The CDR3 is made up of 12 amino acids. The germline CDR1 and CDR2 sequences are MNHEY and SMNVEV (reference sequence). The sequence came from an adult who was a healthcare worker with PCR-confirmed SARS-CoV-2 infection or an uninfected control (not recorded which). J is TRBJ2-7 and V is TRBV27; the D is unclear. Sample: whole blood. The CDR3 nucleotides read TGTGCCAGCAAGGCCCAGAACTACGAGCAGTACTTC. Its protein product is CASKAQNYEQYF.